These 32 T cell receptor beta chains were sequenced from one sample in a study of T cells in Graves' hyperthyroidism and ophthalmopathy. Amplified TCR beta CDR3 regions came from RNA transcripts. The TCR CDR3 was amplified in a first-round RT-PCR using the HTBI primer set. Via MiXCR, TCRdb re-called the multiplex PCR reads, giving one row per CDR3 protein. The table has about 200,000 distinct CDR3 sequences, less than 20% seen once. Sequenced: blood. These receptor sequences come from a woman between 45 and 65 years old with Graves' hyperthyroidism.

This clonotype was found many times. This chain uses TRBV29-1 with TRBJ2-5, with 7 bases identical to TRBD2. The CDR3 has 15 amino acids. Germline CDR1 is SQVTM and CDR2 is ANQGSEA. V was pared by 0 bases and J by 4 bases, with 8 bases of the junction left unmatched. The CDR3 DNA reads TGCAGCGTTGAAGAAGGCGAGGGGAGGGGAGAGACCCAGTACTTC. Its translation: CSVEEGEGRGETQYF.

This rearrangement joins TRBV28 to TRBJ2-3; D is ambiguous. Germline CDR1 and CDR2: MDHEN and SYDVKM. This CDR3 comprises 17 residues. V lost 1 base to trimming and J lost 4 bases, with 18 bases between them. CDR3 sequence (DNA): TGTGCCAGCAGTTTATTGACGCCTCTCACAAACTCAGATACGCAGTATTTT. Translating it yields CASSLLTPLTNSDTQYF.

This clonotype has just a few counts. This rearrangement joins TRBV19 to TRBJ2-3; D possibly corresponds to TRBD1 (6 bases). The CDR3 is 14 amino acids. The V end was cut by 2 bases, the J end by 6 bases, with 12 bases between. Germline CDR1 LNHDA, CDR2 SQIVND (reference sequence). The CDR3 is CASSISRGLDTQYF. The CDR3 DNA is TGTGCCAGTAGTATAAGTAGGGGGTTGGATACGCAGTATTTT.

This clonotype was seen repeatedly, ten times or more. The chain carries TRBV11-2 and TRBJ1-4; 9 bases are shared with TRBD1. The CDR3 is 14 amino acids. The germline gives CDR1 SGHAT, CDR2 FQNNGV. With V trimmed by 5 bases and J by 7 bases, 5 bases remained unmatched. CDR3 sequence reads: CASSPTGGSEKLFF. DNA for the CDR3: TGTGCCAGCAGCCCGACAGGGGGGAGTGAAAAACTGTTTTTT.

This clonotype was recorded a few times. The chain links TRBV29-1 to TRBJ1-1; the D is unclear. The CDR3 spans 12 residues. In germline, CDR1 is SQVTM, CDR2 ANQGSEA. V dropped 4 bases and J dropped 0 bases, with 6 bases sitting between them. The CDR3 nucleotides are TGCAGCGTTGGAAAGGTGAACACTGAAGCTTTCTTT. It is translated as CSVGKVNTEAFF.

As for this clonotype: The DNA is omitted, as the CDR3 cannot be located on it reliably, and the CDR3 follows TCRdb's listing. The chain combines TRBV3-1 with TRBJ2-5; the table's D call, TRBD1, was not checked against the DNA. CDR1 and CDR2 from the germline V gene are LGHDT and YNNKEL (reference sequence). The CDR3 is 13 residues long, ends included. This CDR3 reads CASSQVGQGILYF.

The rearrangement joins TRBV15 to TRBJ2-1; D may be TRBD1 or TRBD2 (5 bases each). V shed 0 bases and J shed 1 base, with 16 bases lying between them. CDR1 and CDR2 from the germline V gene are LNHNV and YYDKDF (reference sequence). This CDR3 is 18 amino acids long. The CDR3 DNA reads as TGTGCCACCAGCAGAGACGCCTGGGGGAGTACATCCTACAATGAGCAGTTCTTC. This translates into CATSRDAWGSTSYNEQFF.

The chain couples TRBV9 to TRBJ2-3; D is unclear. The CDR3 has 12 residues. Trimming took 0 bases from V and 5 from J, leaving 4 bases between them. Germline V gene data show CDR1 as SGDLS and CDR2 as YYNGEE. The CDR3 spells CASSVAEDTQYF. The CDR3 nucleotides read TGTGCCAGCAGCGTAGCTGAAGATACGCAGTATTTT.

This chain links TRBV27 with TRBJ2-5; 10 bases fit TRBD2. V lost 1 base, J lost 4 bases, and 6 bases stayed unmatched. CDR3 length: 16 amino acids. In germline, CDR1 is MNHEY, CDR2 SMNVEV (reference sequence). This CDR3 reads CASSLLSSGSPETQYF. The DNA of the CDR3 is TGTGCCAGCAGTTTATTATCTAGCGGGAGCCCAGAGACCCAGTACTTC.

This rearrangement joins TRBV5-4 to TRBJ2-1, with 10 nucleotides matching TRBD2. Losses at the gene ends were 10 bases for V and 4 bases for J; bases not matched to a gene: 5. CDR3 length equals 13 residues. Germline V gives CDR1 SGHNT, CDR2 YYREEE (reference sequence). The CDR3 here is CAGRLAGYNEQFF. The CDR3 nucleotides are TGTGCCGGAAGACTAGCGGGTTACAATGAGCAGTTCTTC.

In its sample, this clonotype was seen many times. The chain employs TRBV30 and TRBJ2-7; TRBD2 is a possible D gene (5 bases). The germline CDR1 and CDR2 sequences are GTSNPN and SVGIG (reference sequence). Trimming took 8 bases from V and 0 from J, leaving 11 bases between them. CDR3 length equals 12 residues. The CDR3 bases are TGTGCCCAAGGACGGGACTCCTACGAGCAGTACTTC. Residues: CAQGRDSYEQYF.

The chain is built from TRBV20-1 and TRBJ2-7; D remains unclear. The CDR3 length is 16 residues. Trimming took 1 base from V and 3 from J, leaving 19 bases between them. CDR1 and CDR2 from the germline V gene are DFQATT and SNEGSKA (reference sequence). The chain's CDR3 is CSARAQGLSPYYEQYF. In DNA form, the CDR3 reads TGCAGTGCTAGAGCCCAAGGTTTGAGCCCTTACTACGAGCAGTACTTC.

This clonotype was picked up many times. The V and J genes are TRBV29-1 and TRBJ2-3; 12 nucleotides agree with TRBD2. With 7 bases clipped from V and 2 bases from J, the junction kept 4 bases outside the gene matches. CDR1 SQVTM and CDR2 ANQGSEA come from the germline V gene. The CDR3 is made up of 14 amino acids. The DNA for the CDR3 is TGCAGCGACCGACTAGCGGGAGCCACAGATACGCAGTATTTT. This codes for CSDRLAGATDTQYF.

This chain connects TRBV27 to TRBJ2-1; D not resolved. CDR3 length equals 14 residues. Germline V gives CDR1 MNHEY, CDR2 SMNVEV (reference sequence). DNA of the CDR3: TGTGCGGGTAGCAGACCTCACTCCTACAATGAGCAGTTCTTC. The encoded protein is CAGSRPHSYNEQFF.

This clonotype was picked up many times. The chain employs TRBV3-1 and TRBJ1-5, with 9 bases fitting TRBD1. The CDR3 spans 16 residues. The germline CDR1 and CDR2 sequences are LGHDT and YNNKEL (reference sequence). V shed 1 base, J shed 0 bases, and the junction held 1 base outside the gene matches. CDR3 in amino acids: CASSQGTGASNQPQHF. The CDR3 bases are TGTGCCAGCAGCCAAGGGACAGGGGCTAGCAATCAGCCCCAGCATTTT.

This clonotype was seen a handful of times. This chain connects TRBV24-1 to TRBJ2-1, with 9 bases that match TRBD1. CDR3 length: 16 amino acids. Germline V gives CDR1 KGHDR, CDR2 SFDVKD. Losses at the gene ends were 3 bases for V and 2 bases for J; bases not matched to a gene: 4. CDR3 residues: CATSDHRGPTYNEQFF. The CDR3 nucleotides are TGTGCCACCAGTGATCACAGGGGGCCTACCTACAATGAGCAGTTCTTC.

The chain recombines TRBV29-1 with TRBJ2-7; TRBD2 aligns across 14 bases. Germline CDR1 is SQVTM and CDR2 is ANQGSEA. The length of the CDR3 is 17 residues. V trimming: 6 bases; J trimming: 1 base; junction bases outside the gene matches: 11. CDR3 loop: CSVLTTSGRARSYEQYF. The CDR3 DNA sequence: TGCAGCGTCCTCACGACTAGCGGGAGGGCCAGATCCTACGAGCAGTACTTC.

The sample holds many counts of this clonotype. The V call is TRBV11-2, the J call TRBJ2-1; D call uncertain. V was cut by 8 bases and J by 1 base, with 27 bases left in between. CDR3 length: 19 residues. Germline assignment: CDR1 SGHAT and CDR2 FQNNGV. CDR3 coding DNA: TGTGCCAGCCGACCGATGATGATTGGACGGAACCTATCCTACAATGAGCAGTTCTTC. It encodes CASRPMMIGRNLSYNEQFF.

This clonotype was counted ten times or more. The chain employs TRBV27 and TRBJ1-1; the match to TRBD1 covers 8 bases. The trim removed 4 bases at V and 2 bases at J, leaving 3 bases unmatched. The CDR3 has 14 amino acids. Germline loops: CDR1 MNHEY, CDR2 SMNVEV (reference sequence). CDR3 in amino acids: CASSSGQGNTEAFF. CDR3 nucleotides: TGTGCCAGCAGTTCTGGACAGGGTAACACTGAAGCTTTCTTT.

The chain links TRBV3-1 to TRBJ1-3; 10 bases fit TRBD1. Germline V gives CDR1 LGHDT, CDR2 YNNKEL (reference sequence). This CDR3 spans 16 amino acids. V lost 0 bases and J lost 4; bases outside the gene matches: 3. The CDR3 region is CASSQERTGGGNTIYF. The CDR3 DNA follows: TGTGCCAGCAGCCAAGAAAGGACAGGGGGAGGAAACACCATATATTTT.

This clonotype was seen at least ten times. The rearrangement links TRBV5-8 to TRBJ2-1; 9 bases are shared with TRBD2. V gave up 3 bases and J gave up 9 bases; unmatched junction bases: 7. Germline-derived CDR1 and CDR2 are SGHTS and YDEGEE. The CDR3 spans 14 residues. The DNA of the CDR3 is TGTGCCAGCAGCTCACGGCAGCGGGAGGCTGAGCAGTTCTTC. This codes for CASSSRQREAEQFF.

The chain combines TRBV12-3 or TRBV12-4 with TRBJ1-6; 8 nucleotides agree with TRBD1. V trimming: 2 bases; J trimming: 11 bases; junction bases outside the gene matches: 14. This CDR3 is built from 17 residues. The CDR3 DNA reads as TGTGCCAGCAGTTTATATCCGGGACAGGCCCCTAGTCCACCCCTCCACTTT. Translated: CASSLYPGQAPSPPLHF.

At least ten counts were recorded for this clonotype. V is TRBV7-3 and J is TRBJ2-5, with 8 bases that match TRBD1. The CDR3 sequence is 14 residues long. Germline CDR1 and CDR2: SGHTA and FQGTGA. Trimming at V came to 5 bases and at J to 4 bases, leaving 6 bases not matched to a gene. The CDR3 DNA reads TGTGCCAGCAGCCCATCCACAGGGGGAGAGACCCAGTACTTC. This sequence encodes CASSPSTGGETQYF.

In its sample, this clonotype was seen many times. The rearrangement uses TRBV28 and TRBJ1-3, with unresolved D. V was pared by 3 bases and J by 0 bases, with 12 bases between. The CDR3 contains 16 residues. Germline lookup yields CDR1 MDHEN and CDR2 SYDVKM. CDR3 region: CASSFRIGRSGNTIYF. The CDR3 DNA reads as TGTGCCAGCAGTTTCCGGATCGGGCGCTCTGGAAACACCATATATTTT.

The V call is TRBV30, the J call TRBJ2-7; D gene unclear. CDR1 GTSNPN and CDR2 SVGIG come from the germline V gene (reference sequence). There are 12 residues in the CDR3. V lost 0 bases and J lost 6, with 9 bases in between. CDR3: CAWSVRFSEQYF. CDR3 sequence (DNA): TGTGCCTGGAGTGTACGGTTTAGCGAGCAGTACTTC. Full variable domain (outside the CDR3, taken from reference TRBV30 and TRBJ2-7): SQTIHQWPATLVQPVGSPLSLECTVEGTSNPNLYWYRQAAGRGLQLLFYSVGIGQISSEVPQNLSASRPQDRQFILSSKKLLLSDSGFYLCAWSVRFSEQYFGPGTRLTVT.

The chain employs TRBV7-8 and TRBJ1-5; possible D gene TRBD1, 5 bases. This CDR3 has 16 residues. The germline gives CDR1 SGHVS, CDR2 FQNEAQ. The V gene lost 5 bases and the J gene lost 5 bases, with 19 bases spanning the gap. CDR3 DNA: TGTGCCAGCAGCCAATTCGCCCGGGGGACGGATCAGCCCCAGCATTTT. Its protein is CASSQFARGTDQPQHF.

This clonotype was counted a few times. The chain combines TRBV9 with TRBJ1-1, with 7 bases that match TRBD1. CDR3 length: 16 amino acids. The V segment lost 2 bases and the J segment 1 base; nucleotides outside the gene matches: 8. Germline CDR1 reads SGDLS; CDR2 reads YYNGEE. This CDR3 reads CASSVGTASENTEAFF. The CDR3 DNA sequence: TGTGCCAGCAGCGTTGGGACAGCCTCAGAGAACACTGAAGCTTTCTTT.

In this sample, this clonotype turned up many times. This rearrangement joins TRBV30 to TRBJ2-1; TRBD2 matches at 12 bases. The CDR3 is 14 amino acids. Per the germline V gene, CDR1 is GTSNPN and CDR2 is SVGIG (reference sequence). Trimming cost V 0 bases and J 7 bases; bases outside gene matches: 1. The CDR3 loop is CAWSVLAGGNEQFF. CDR3 bases: TGTGCCTGGAGTGTACTAGCGGGAGGTAATGAGCAGTTCTTC.

The sample holds many counts of this clonotype. This chain uses TRBV11-1 with TRBJ1-2; D unresolved. V lost 0 bases and J lost 1, with 18 bases in between. The germline gives CDR1 SGHAT, CDR2 FQDESV (reference sequence). This CDR3 spans 18 amino acids. The CDR3 is CASSLAASGRKVNYGYTF. CDR3 nucleotide sequence: TGTGCCAGCAGCTTAGCGGCATCCGGACGAAAAGTTAACTATGGCTACACCTTC.

This clonotype has more than one count but fewer than ten. This chain connects TRBV30 to TRBJ2-2, with 10 bases matching TRBD2. The V gene's germline CDR1 is GTSNPN and CDR2 SVGIG (reference sequence). There are 16 residues in the CDR3. J gave up 3 bases and V 0 bases, and 4 bases lay outside the gene matches. The DNA of the CDR3 is TGTGCCTGGAGTGTAAAAACTAGCGGGGACACCGGGGAGCTGTTTTTT. Translated, it gives CAWSVKTSGDTGELFF.

This clonotype was seen a few times. This chain uses TRBV15 with TRBJ2-1; D remains unclear. Germline V gives CDR1 LNHNV, CDR2 YYDKDF (reference sequence). The length of the CDR3 is 11 residues. With 1 base removed from V and 7 bases from J, the gap between germline ends came to 2 bases. DNA for the CDR3: TGTGCCACCAGCAGAGTTAATGAGCAGTTCTTC. Translating gives CATSRVNEQFF.

Many counts were recorded for this clonotype. The rearrangement uses TRBV12-3 or TRBV12-4 and TRBJ1-3, with D possibly matching TRBD1 (6 bases). The CDR3 length is 16 residues. The germline V and J ends were trimmed by 5 bases and 0 bases, with 14 bases remaining between them. CDR3 sequence reads: CASSPGTGLSGNTIYF. CDR3 DNA sequence: TGTGCCAGCAGTCCTGGAACAGGGCTCTCTGGAAACACCATATATTTT.